Listed below are T cell receptor beta chains from one sample, sequenced in a study of identical twins. TCRdb recomputed calls from the 5' RACE reads with MiXCR, one row per CDR3 protein. The data show approximately 670,000 distinct CDR3 sequences, 6% to 6.5% seen once. Sequencing was carried out using naive T cells sorted from blood. The receptors were sampled from a man in his late teens or twenties in good health. Each CDR3 is given with its conserved first and last residue. The D gene is left open where the match is weak. Size is stated for part of the rows, as once, few or many counts, or as a class when the clone is expanded.

clone_size j_call d_call v_call cdr3_aa cdr3_nt
- TRBJ2-1 - TRBV19 CASSTQGSAEQFF TGTGCCAGTAGTACCCAGGGTAGTGCTGAGCAGTTCTTC
many TRBJ2-7 - TRBV18 CASSPSTEGPQYF TGTGCCAGCTCACCTTCTACGGAGGGCCCCCAGTACTTC
many TRBJ2-2 - TRBV6-2/TRBV6-3 CASTSFFEANTGELFF TGTGCCAGCACATCATTCTTTGAGGCGAACACCGGGGAGCTGTTTTTT
many TRBJ1-1 - TRBV4-1 CASTDPLNTEAFF TGCGCCAGCACCGACCCCTTGAACACTGAAGCTTTCTTT
few TRBJ1-5 TRBD1 TRBV18 CASSTEDRVGQPQHF TGTGCCAGCTCAACGGAAGACAGGGTAGGACAGCCCCAGCATTTT
- TRBJ2-5 - TRBV7-2 CATGGGATETQYF TGTGCCACCGGAGGGGGGGCTACAGAGACCCAGTACTTC
- TRBJ1-1 - TRBV14 CASSQVARGTEAFF TGTGCCAGCAGCCAAGTCGCGCGGGGCACTGAAGCTTTCTTT
many TRBJ1-6 - TRBV6-6 CASGGREGSPLHF TGTGCCAGCGGGGGGAGGGAGGGTTCACCCCTCCACTTT
many TRBJ1-2 TRBD1 TRBV10-3 CAISPGQGDYGYTF TGTGCCATCAGTCCTGGACAGGGTGACTATGGCTACACCTTC
- TRBJ2-1 - TRBV18 CASSPPKGQPNEQFF TGTGCCAGCTCACCACCAAAAGGGCAACCCAATGAGCAGTTCTTC
- TRBJ2-5 TRBD2 TRBV30 CAWSLGLAGETQYF TGTGCCTGGAGTTTGGGACTAGCGGGGGAGACCCAGTACTTC
few TRBJ2-2 - TRBV7-6 CASRRTLGVQSGAGELFF TGTGCCAGCAGGAGAACCCTCGGAGTACAGTCGGGGGCCGGGGAGCTGTTTTTT
few TRBJ2-5 - TRBV12-3/TRBV12-4 CASSVISGETQYF TGTGCCAGCTCCGTGATTAGTGGAGAGACCCAGTACTTC
many TRBJ2-3 TRBD2 TRBV15 CATSRGVGRNTDTQYF TGTGCCACCAGCAGAGGGGTCGGGAGGAACACAGATACGCAGTATTTT
many TRBJ2-7 TRBD1 TRBV7-2 CASTQTGGPYEQYF TGTGCCAGCACCCAAACAGGGGGTCCGTACGAGCAGTACTTC
- TRBJ1-2 TRBD1 TRBV6-1 CASRRDRGNGGYTF TGTGCCAGCAGGAGGGACAGGGGAAATGGTGGCTACACCTTC
- TRBJ2-5 TRBD2 TRBV5-1 CASRTSLTTETQYF TGCGCCAGCAGGACTAGCCTCACCACCGAGACCCAGTACTTC
many TRBJ2-1 TRBD1 TRBV6-5 CASSYSRDRVWDEQFF TGTGCCAGCAGTTACTCACGGGACAGGGTGTGGGATGAGCAGTTCTTC
- TRBJ2-2 - TRBV7-2 CASSLKTSGDTGELFF TGTGCCAGCAGCTTGAAGACCTCGGGGGACACCGGGGAGCTGTTTTTT
many TRBJ2-7 - TRBV4-3 CASSQELRGAYEQYF TGCGCCAGCAGCCAAGAGCTTCGGGGAGCCTACGAGCAGTACTTC
few TRBJ2-2 - TRBV27 CATRRGITGELFF TGTGCCACCAGACGGGGGATCACCGGGGAGCTGTTTTTT
many TRBJ2-1 - TRBV6-1 CASRATATLEQFF TGTGCCAGCAGGGCGACAGCAACCTTGGAGCAGTTCTTC
many TRBJ1-5 - TRBV20-1 CSVKGPSNQPQHF TGCAGTGTAAAGGGGCCTAGCAATCAGCCCCAGCATTTT
- TRBJ2-5 TRBD2 TRBV20-1 CSARDPLAGFETQYF TGCAGTGCTAGAGATCCCCTAGCGGGTTTTGAGACCCAGTACTTC
few TRBJ1-5 - TRBV5-5 CASSSWAGGNQPQHF TGTGCCAGCAGCTCGTGGGCAGGCGGCAATCAGCCCCAGCATTTT
few TRBJ1-4 TRBD1 TRBV5-1 CASSSGTVASNEKLFF TGCGCCAGCAGCTCCGGGACAGTGGCTTCTAATGAAAAACTGTTTTTT
- TRBJ1-5 - TRBV28 CASIDRRDTGSNQPQHF TGTGCCAGCATCGACCGCCGGGACACAGGAAGTAATCAGCCCCAGCATTTT
few TRBJ1-1 - TRBV5-1 CASSLAGTIEAFF TGCGCCAGCAGCTTGGCAGGGACGATTGAAGCTTTCTTT
many TRBJ2-7 - TRBV6-5 CASSYGQTAYYEQYF TGTGCCAGCAGTTATGGTCAGACGGCTTACTACGAGCAGTACTTC
- TRBJ1-4 - TRBV7-2 CASSPTGTGLYGEKLFF TGTGCCAGCAGCCCAACCGGGACGGGTCTTTATGGTGAAAAACTGTTTTTT
- TRBJ1-2 TRBD1 TRBV4-1 CASSQERQGHYGYTF TGCGCCAGCAGCCAAGAACGACAGGGTCACTATGGCTACACCTTC
few TRBJ2-7 TRBD2 TRBV28 CASSRLAGTASYEQYF TGTGCCAGCAGCCGACTAGCGGGTACTGCATCCTACGAGCAGTACTTC
many TRBJ2-1 TRBD2 TRBV12-3/TRBV12-4 CASSGIAGGRNEQFF TGTGCCAGCAGCGGAATAGCGGGAGGGCGTAATGAGCAGTTCTTC
many TRBJ2-3 TRBD2 TRBV5-1 CASSFLAGGRADTQYF TGCGCCAGCAGCTTTTTAGCGGGAGGGCGAGCAGATACGCAGTATTTT
many TRBJ2-2 - TRBV5-1 CASSPGTHTNTGELFF TGCGCCAGCAGTCCCGGGACGCATACGAACACCGGGGAGCTGTTTTTT
many TRBJ2-7 TRBD2 TRBV4-2 CASSRRTSGRNTYEQYF TGTGCCAGCAGCCGGCGAACTAGCGGCCGAAATACCTACGAGCAGTACTTC
many TRBJ2-3 - TRBV20-1 CSARVGPGTDTQYF TGCAGTGCTAGAGTCGGGCCGGGGACAGATACGCAGTATTTT
few TRBJ2-4 TRBD1 TRBV29-1 CSVAQGVAKNIQYF TGCAGCGTTGCCCAGGGGGTAGCCAAAAACATTCAGTACTTC
few TRBJ2-1 TRBD1 TRBV12-3/TRBV12-4 CASSFISGQGAYNEQFF TGTGCCAGCAGTTTTATCTCGGGACAGGGGGCATACAATGAGCAGTTCTTC
many TRBJ2-1 TRBD2 TRBV7-9 CASSLRDYDNEQFF TGTGCCAGCAGCTTAAGGGACTACGACAATGAGCAGTTCTTC
many TRBJ2-3 - TRBV12-3/TRBV12-4 CASSPGRGGTDTQYF TGTGCCAGCAGTCCCGGCCGAGGCGGGACAGATACGCAGTATTTT
many TRBJ2-1 - TRBV25-1 CASSDQGISAMDEQFF TGTGCCAGCAGTGACCAGGGGATTAGCGCCATGGATGAGCAGTTCTTC
few TRBJ2-2 TRBD2 TRBV5-1 CASSPRGGAVTGELFF TGCGCCAGCAGCCCTCGGGGGGGAGCGGTCACCGGGGAGCTGTTTTTT
many TRBJ2-1 TRBD2 TRBV6-1 CASSPGLAGSNEQFF TGTGCCAGCAGTCCGGGCCTAGCGGGATCCAATGAGCAGTTCTTC
many TRBJ2-2 - TRBV12-3/TRBV12-4 CASTPTGGLPGELFF TGTGCCAGCACCCCGACCGGGGGTCTACCCGGGGAGCTGTTTTTT
- TRBJ2-1 TRBD2 TRBV29-1 CSVDSGTSGSYNEQFF TGCAGCGTTGACTCCGGGACTAGCGGCTCCTACAATGAGCAGTTCTTC
few TRBJ2-3 - TRBV5-1 CASSYRDSESTDTQYF TGCGCCAGCAGCTACCGGGACTCCGAAAGCACAGATACGCAGTATTTT
many TRBJ2-1 TRBD2 TRBV6-2/TRBV6-3 CAVGALAGNNEQFF TGTGCCGTAGGGGCACTAGCGGGGAACAATGAGCAGTTCTTC
few TRBJ1-5 TRBD1 TRBV12-3/TRBV12-4 CASSAGTGGLTQHF TGTGCCAGCAGCGCCGGGACAGGGGGGTTGACCCAGCATTTT
- TRBJ2-3 TRBD2 TRBV5-1 CASSLGTLAGDSTDTQYF TGCGCCAGCAGCTTGGGAACCCTAGCGGGGGATAGCACAGATACGCAGTATTTT
many TRBJ2-3 - TRBV5-1 CASSLVGGVADTQYF TGCGCCAGCAGCTTGGTCGGCGGGGTCGCAGATACGCAGTATTTT
- TRBJ2-1 - TRBV15 CATSRDTRLVGNEQFF TGTGCCACCAGCAGAGATACTCGACTAGTCGGCAATGAGCAGTTCTTC
many TRBJ2-2 TRBD2 TRBV4-1 CASSQTPTSGREGGELFF TGCGCCAGCAGCCAAACCCCCACTAGCGGGCGCGAGGGCGGGGAGCTGTTTTTT
many TRBJ2-1 - TRBV28 CASSRRGRISYNEQFF TGTGCCAGCAGCCGAAGGGGGAGGATTTCCTACAATGAGCAGTTCTTC
many TRBJ2-1 - TRBV20-1 CSARERTYNEQFF TGCAGTGCCAGGGAAAGGACCTACAATGAGCAGTTCTTC
few TRBJ1-1 TRBD1 TRBV12-3/TRBV12-4 CASSTGTGSHMNTEAFF TGTGCCAGCAGTACCGGGACAGGGTCCCACATGAACACTGAAGCTTTCTTT
many TRBJ2-7 - TRBV5-1 CASSFDTGSYEQYF TGCGCCAGCAGCTTTGACACGGGGTCCTACGAGCAGTACTTC